The source of this T cell receptor (beta chain) is a study of early T cells in non-severe SARS-CoV-2 infection. Broader study findings: The matching step, a VDJdb search, favored anti-spike CD8 responses and missed private and CD4 specificities.

TCRdb itself ran the 5' RACE reads through MiXCR, one entry per CDR3 protein. In the table there are under 95,000 distinct CDR3 sequences, around 12% of which are singletons. Comments on this clonotype: Its cognate antigen is unknown.

There are 14 residues in the CDR3. Trimming pared 8 bases from V and 2 bases from J, leaving 15 bases between. The chain combines TRBV12-3 or TRBV12-4 with TRBJ1-2; no definite D call. The sample comprised whole blood. The source of this sequence is an adult who was a healthcare worker with PCR-confirmed SARS-CoV-2 infection or an uninfected control (not recorded which). CDR3 sequence: CASASQDSNYGYTF. In DNA, the CDR3 is TGTGCCAGCGCATCCCAGGACTCCAACTATGGCTACACCTTC.